Below, 13 T cell receptor beta chains from the same sample are listed, as sequenced in a study of post-analysis software for immune sequencing data. Study-wide findings and caveats: TRBV segments more frequent in patients than in controls numbered about five and included TRBV5-6, TRBV5-1 and TRBV20-1.

The authors incorporated unique molecular identifiers into the TCR beta cDNA libraries. TCRdb fed the PCR reads into MiXCR, producing one record per CDR3 protein. The table includes about 200,000 distinct CDR3 sequences, around 29% detected once. The antigens for these receptors are not known. Input material: blood. The receptors shown here come from a girl aged 2-17 years with multiple sclerosis.

Concerning this clonotype: A clone one base away is much larger, so this may be a read error. The chain recombines TRBV20-1 with TRBJ1-2, with D possibly matching TRBD1 (5 bases). This CDR3 comprises 13 residues. From germline, CDR1 is DFQATT and CDR2 SNEGSKA (reference sequence). CDR3 residues: CSARWSRDYGCTF. In nucleotides, the CDR3 is TGCAGTGCTAGATGGTCTAGGGACTATGGCTGCACCTTC.

This clonotype was counted between two and nine times. This rearrangement joins TRBV7-8 to TRBJ2-4; D is ambiguous. Germline CDR1 is SGHVS and CDR2 is FQNEAQ. The length of the CDR3 is 12 residues. V dropped 2 bases and J dropped 9 bases, with 8 bases sitting between them. CDR3 coding DNA: TGTGCCAGCAGCTTACCGGTGGGCATTCAGTACTTC. Amino acids: CASSLPVGIQYF. Full variable domain (missing parts from reference TRBV7-8 and TRBJ2-4): GAGVSQSPRYKVAKRGQDVALRCDPISGHVSLFWYQQALGQGPEFLTYFQNEAQLDKSGLPSDRFFAERPEGSVSTLKIQRTQQEDSAVYLCASSLPVGIQYFGAGTRLSVL.

This clonotype was seen repeatedly, ten times or more. The chain recombines TRBV20-1 with TRBJ2-7; 8 bases match TRBD1. Germline lookup yields CDR1 DFQATT and CDR2 SNEGSKA (reference sequence). The CDR3 is 14 amino acids. V dropped 3 bases and J dropped 2; count of bases not matched to a gene: 6. CDR3 sequence: CSARGTGGTYEQYF. CDR3 sequence (DNA): TGCAGTGCTAGGGGGACAGGAGGGACCTACGAGCAGTACTTC.

V and J are TRBV7-2 and TRBJ1-1, with D unresolved. The CDR3 is 11 amino acids. The V end was cut by 6 bases, the J end by 5 bases, with 7 bases between. Germline values: CDR1 SGHTA, CDR2 FQGNSA. The CDR3 sequence is CASRKGTEAFF. CDR3 nucleotides: TGTGCCAGCAGAAAAGGGACTGAAGCTTTCTTT. Based on the CDR3 plus reference TRBV7-2 and TRBJ1-1, the full variable domain is GAGVSQSPSNKVTEKGKDVELRCDPISGHTALYWYRQSLGQGLEFLIYFQGNSAPDKSGLPSDRFSAERTGGSVSTLTIQRTQQEDSAVYLCASRKGTEAFFGQGTRLTVV.

This clonotype has ten or more counts. This chain connects TRBV5-1 to TRBJ1-2; D is unclear. From germline, CDR1 is SGHRS and CDR2 YFSETQ. This CDR3 comprises 14 residues. Trimming took 0 bases from V and 1 from J, leaving 7 bases between them. The CDR3 coding sequence is TGCGCCAGCAGCTTGGAGTCTTATAACTATGGCTACACCTTC. Its protein product is CASSLESYNYGYTF.

The chain couples TRBV5-1 to TRBJ2-2; D is uncertain. Looked up from germline, CDR1 is SGHRS and CDR2 is YFSETQ. The CDR3 spans 14 residues. V was shortened by 4 bases and J by 1 base, with 8 bases between the two germline ends. The CDR3 DNA is TGCGCCAGCAGCACCGACGGGAACACCGGGGAGCTGTTTTTT. Protein: CASSTDGNTGELFF.

V and J are TRBV29-1 and TRBJ2-7; either TRBD1 or TRBD2 may fit D (5 bases each). CDR3 length: 14 amino acids. V lost 6 bases and J lost 7, with 22 bases in between. Per germline, CDR1 SQVTM and CDR2 ANQGSEA. The CDR3 DNA sequence: TGCAGCGTGCTACACGGGACCCCCCAGGAAGAGCAGTACTTC. Its translation: CSVLHGTPQEEQYF.

In this sample, this clonotype turned up many times. The chain combines TRBV20-1 with TRBJ1-6; TRBD1 is a possible D gene (5 bases). Trimming left V 4 bases short and J 6 bases short, with 7 bases between. CDR1 and CDR2 from the germline V gene are DFQATT and SNEGSKA (reference sequence). The CDR3 extends over 12 amino acids. The CDR3 region is CSATGGNSPLHF. The CDR3 DNA sequence: TGCAGTGCTACTGGGGGTAATTCACCCCTCCACTTT.

The chain joins TRBV30 to TRBJ2-1; D is perhaps TRBD1 or TRBD2 (5 bases each). With 0 bases removed from V and 4 bases from J, the gap between germline ends came to 10 bases. Germline CDR1 GTSNPN, CDR2 SVGIG (reference sequence). This CDR3 region has 14 residues. The CDR3 DNA reads TGTGCCTGGAGTGTCGGGACGGGGTACAATGAGCAGTTCTTC. Amino acid sequence: CAWSVGTGYNEQFF.

This clonotype has only a few counts. This chain connects TRBV6-1 to TRBJ1-1; D is uncertain. The V end was cut by 4 bases, the J end by 3 bases, with 6 bases between. CDR1 is MNHNS, CDR2 SASEGT, per germline. The CDR3 contains 12 residues. DNA of the CDR3: TGTGCCAGCAGTGGGTTCGACACTGAAGCTTTCTTT. Amino acids: CASSGFDTEAFF.

With regard to this clonotype: Being one base from a much bigger clone, this may be a read error. The rearrangement links TRBV29-1 to TRBJ2-1; D possibly corresponds to TRBD2 (6 bases). CDR3 length: 14 residues. Germline V gene data show CDR1 as SQVTM and CDR2 as ANQGSEA. V lost 6 bases and J 2 bases, leaving 14 bases between the germline ends. CDR3 residues: CSVLPGGTYNEQFF. In nucleotides, the CDR3 is TGCAGCGTCTTACCCGGGGGTACCTACAATGAGCAGTTCTTC.

On this clonotype: One base away lies a much larger clone, so this may be a sequencing read error. V gene TRBV10-3 combines with J gene TRBJ1-2, with 10 positions matching TRBD1. Losses at the gene ends were 11 bases for V and 3 bases for J; bases not matched to a gene: 3. CDR3 length equals 12 residues. Germline V CDR1 and CDR2: ENHRY, SYGVKD. CDR3 coding DNA: TGTGCCGCTGGACAGGGGGACTATGGCTACACCTTC. Translating it yields CAAGQGDYGYTF.

This clonotype has only a few counts. The J gene is TRBJ1-1, the V gene TRBV19, with TRBD1 as a possible D gene (5 bases). V lost 3 bases to trimming and J lost 4 bases, with 12 bases between them. The CDR3 runs 14 residues. The V gene's germline CDR1 is LNHDA and CDR2 SQIVND (reference sequence). CDR3 sequence: CASSIRAEGTEAFF. The CDR3 region has the DNA TGTGCCAGTAGTATCAGGGCAGAGGGCACTGAAGCTTTCTTT.